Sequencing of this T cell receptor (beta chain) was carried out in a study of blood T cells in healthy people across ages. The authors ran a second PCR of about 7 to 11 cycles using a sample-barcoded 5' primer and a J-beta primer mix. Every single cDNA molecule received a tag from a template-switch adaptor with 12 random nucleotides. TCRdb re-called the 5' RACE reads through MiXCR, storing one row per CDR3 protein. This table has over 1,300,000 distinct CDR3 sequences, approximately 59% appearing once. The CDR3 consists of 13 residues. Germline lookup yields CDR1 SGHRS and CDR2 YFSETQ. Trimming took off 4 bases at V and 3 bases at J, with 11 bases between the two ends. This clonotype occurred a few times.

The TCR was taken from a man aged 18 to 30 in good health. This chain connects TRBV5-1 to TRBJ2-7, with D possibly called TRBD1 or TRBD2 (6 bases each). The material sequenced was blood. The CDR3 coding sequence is TGCGCCAGCAGCGGGGGGCATAACTACGAGCAGTACTTC. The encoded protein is CASSGGHNYEQYF. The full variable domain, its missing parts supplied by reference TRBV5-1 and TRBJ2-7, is KAGVTQTPRYLIKTRGQQVTLSCSPISGHRSVSWYQQTPGQGLQFLFEYFSETQRNKGNFPGRFSGRQFSNSRSEMNVSTLELGDSALYLCASSGGHNYEQYFGPGTRLTVT.